This T cell receptor beta chain emerged from a study of T cell responses to AZD1222 COVID-19 vaccine. Regarding the study as a whole: Most donors were white British and more were female, and clonal diversity was possibly underestimated. Nearly half of unique spike-specific TCRs reportedly avoided B.1.351 and B.1.1.7 mutated regions.

The CDR3 has 13 amino acids. Germline-derived CDR1 and CDR2 are MRHNA and SNTAGT. The V and J ends lost 4 bases and 1 base respectively, with 7 bases between them. The method was immunoSEQ multiplex PCR; TCRdb's version includes in-frame clones alone and lacks a portion of them. In the table there are about 100,000 clones, around 89% of which are singletons. With regard to this clone: Its antigen is undetermined.

This sample comprised peripheral blood, obtained on day 0 of AZD1222 vaccination. The chain links TRBV6-4 to TRBJ1-1, with D uncertain. The clonotype comes from an adult in good health. Here the CDR3 DNA reads TGTGCCAGCAGTGCACAGCCGAACACTGAAGCTTTCTTT. It specifies CASSAQPNTEAFF.